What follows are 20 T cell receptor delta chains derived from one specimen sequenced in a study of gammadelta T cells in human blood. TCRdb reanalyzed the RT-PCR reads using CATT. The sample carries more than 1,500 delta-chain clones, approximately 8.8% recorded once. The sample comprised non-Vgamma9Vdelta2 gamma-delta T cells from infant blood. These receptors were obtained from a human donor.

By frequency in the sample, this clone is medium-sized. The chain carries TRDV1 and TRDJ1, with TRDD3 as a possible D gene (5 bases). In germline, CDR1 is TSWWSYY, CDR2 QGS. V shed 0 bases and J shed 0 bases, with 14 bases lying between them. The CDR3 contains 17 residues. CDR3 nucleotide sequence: TGTGCTCTTGGGGAACTGATCCCGGGGGGTAACACCGATAAACTCATCTTT. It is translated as CALGELIPGGNTDKLIF.

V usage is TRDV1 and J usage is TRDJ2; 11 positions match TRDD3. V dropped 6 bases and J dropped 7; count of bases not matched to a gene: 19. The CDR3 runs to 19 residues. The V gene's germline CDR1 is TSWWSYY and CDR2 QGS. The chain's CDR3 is CALGFILGGLGDTGAQLFF. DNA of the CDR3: TGTGCTCTTGGCTTCATCTTGGGTGGCCTGGGGGATACCGGAGCACAACTCTTCTTT.

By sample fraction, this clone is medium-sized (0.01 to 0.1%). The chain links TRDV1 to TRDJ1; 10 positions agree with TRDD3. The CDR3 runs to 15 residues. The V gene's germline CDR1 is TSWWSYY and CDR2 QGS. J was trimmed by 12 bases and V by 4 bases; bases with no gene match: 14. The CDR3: CALGALLLGDNRIIF. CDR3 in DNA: TGTGCTCTTGGGGCCCTACTGCTGGGGGATAACAGGATCATCTTT.

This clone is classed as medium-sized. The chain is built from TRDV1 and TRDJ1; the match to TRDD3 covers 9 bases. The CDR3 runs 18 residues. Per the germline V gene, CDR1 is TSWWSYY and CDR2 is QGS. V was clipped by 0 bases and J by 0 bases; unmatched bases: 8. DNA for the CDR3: TGTGCTCTTGGGGAACTTAGCGGGGATACGCGAAACACCGATAAACTCATCTTT. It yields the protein CALGELSGDTRNTDKLIF.

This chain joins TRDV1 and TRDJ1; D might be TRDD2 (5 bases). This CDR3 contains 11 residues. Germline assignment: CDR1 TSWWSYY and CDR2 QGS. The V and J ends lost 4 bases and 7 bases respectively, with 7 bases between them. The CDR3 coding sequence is TGTGCTCTTGGGGCCTTCGGTAAACTCATCTTT. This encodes CALGAFGKLIF.

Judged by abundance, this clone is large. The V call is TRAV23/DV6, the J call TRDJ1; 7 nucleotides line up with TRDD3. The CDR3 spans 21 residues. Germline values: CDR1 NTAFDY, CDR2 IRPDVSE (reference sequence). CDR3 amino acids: CAVDTLSKQPTLAGGLDKLIF. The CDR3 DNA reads TGTGCCGTGGACACCCTCTCAAAGCAACCGACCTTGGCTGGGGGTCTCGATAAACTCATCTTT.

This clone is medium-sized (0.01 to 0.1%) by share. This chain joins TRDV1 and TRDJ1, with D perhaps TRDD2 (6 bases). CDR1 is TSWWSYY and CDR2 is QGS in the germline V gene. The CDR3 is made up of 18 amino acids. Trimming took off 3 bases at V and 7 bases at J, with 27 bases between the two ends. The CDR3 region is CALGEDPQDSYPKLKLIF. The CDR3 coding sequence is TGTGCTCTTGGGGAGGACCCTCAAGACTCCTACCCTAAGCTTAAACTCATCTTT.

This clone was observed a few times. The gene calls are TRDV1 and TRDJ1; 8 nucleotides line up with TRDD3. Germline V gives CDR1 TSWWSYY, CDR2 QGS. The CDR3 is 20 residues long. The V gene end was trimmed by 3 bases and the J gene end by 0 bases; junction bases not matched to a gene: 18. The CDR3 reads CALGDLGTHWLLGDTDKLIF. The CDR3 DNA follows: TGTGCTCTTGGGGACCTAGGGACCCACTGGCTACTGGGGGACACCGATAAACTCATCTTT.

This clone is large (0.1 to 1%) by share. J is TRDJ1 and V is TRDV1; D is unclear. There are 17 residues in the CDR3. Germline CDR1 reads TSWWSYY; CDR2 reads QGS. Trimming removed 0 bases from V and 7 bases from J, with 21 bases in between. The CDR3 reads CALGELARRLREGKLIF. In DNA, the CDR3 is TGTGCTCTTGGGGAACTCGCCCGGAGGCTGAGGGAGGGTAAACTCATCTTT.

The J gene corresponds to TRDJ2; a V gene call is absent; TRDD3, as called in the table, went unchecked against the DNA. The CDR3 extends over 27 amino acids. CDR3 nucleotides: TGCAGTGGTATCAACGCAGAGTACATGGGGGTTTTTCGTAATGATGCCTGTGGTAGTGCTTTGACAGCACAACTCTTCTTT. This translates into CSGINAEYMGVFRNDACGSALTAQLFF.

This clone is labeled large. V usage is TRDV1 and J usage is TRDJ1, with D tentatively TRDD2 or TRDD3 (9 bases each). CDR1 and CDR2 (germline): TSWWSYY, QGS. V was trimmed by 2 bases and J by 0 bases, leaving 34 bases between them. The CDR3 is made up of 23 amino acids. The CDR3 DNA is TGTGCTCTTGGGGAAAGGAAGTCTGCCTTCCTACCCCACTGGGGGACGTACACCGATAAACTCATCTTT. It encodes CALGERKSAFLPHWGTYTDKLIF.

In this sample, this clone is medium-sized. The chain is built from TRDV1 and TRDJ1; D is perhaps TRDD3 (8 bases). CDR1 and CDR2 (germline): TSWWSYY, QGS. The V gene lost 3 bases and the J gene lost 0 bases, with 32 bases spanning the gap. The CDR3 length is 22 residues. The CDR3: CALGEPRSYGSWGTYDTDKLIF. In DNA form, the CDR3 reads TGTGCTCTTGGGGAGCCTCGTTCCTACGGTTCCTGGGGGACTTACGACACCGATAAACTCATCTTT.

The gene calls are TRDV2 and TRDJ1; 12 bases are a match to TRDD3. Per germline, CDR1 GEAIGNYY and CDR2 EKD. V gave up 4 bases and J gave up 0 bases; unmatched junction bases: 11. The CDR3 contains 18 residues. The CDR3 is CACEVSYWGIPHTDKLIF. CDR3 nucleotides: TGTGCCTGTGAAGTAAGCTACTGGGGGATACCGCACACCGATAAACTCATCTTT.

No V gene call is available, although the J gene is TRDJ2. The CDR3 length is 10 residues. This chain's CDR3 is CSALTAQLFF. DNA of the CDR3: TGTAGTGCTTTGACAGCACAACTCTTCTTT.

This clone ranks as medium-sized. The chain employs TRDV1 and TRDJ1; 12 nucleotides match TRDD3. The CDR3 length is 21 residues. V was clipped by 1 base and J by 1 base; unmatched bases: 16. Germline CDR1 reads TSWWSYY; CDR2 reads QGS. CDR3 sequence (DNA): TGTGCTCTTGGGGAACCCGAGCCTCCACTGGGGGATACATTAGGCACCGATAAACTCATCTTT. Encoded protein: CALGEPEPPLGDTLGTDKLIF.

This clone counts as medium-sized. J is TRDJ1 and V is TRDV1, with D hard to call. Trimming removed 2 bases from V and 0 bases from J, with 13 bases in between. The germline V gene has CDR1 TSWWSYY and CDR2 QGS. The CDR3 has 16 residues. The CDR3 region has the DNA TGTGCTCTTGGGGAAAGGTCAAGAGGCTACACCGATAAACTCATCTTT. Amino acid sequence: CALGERSRGYTDKLIF.

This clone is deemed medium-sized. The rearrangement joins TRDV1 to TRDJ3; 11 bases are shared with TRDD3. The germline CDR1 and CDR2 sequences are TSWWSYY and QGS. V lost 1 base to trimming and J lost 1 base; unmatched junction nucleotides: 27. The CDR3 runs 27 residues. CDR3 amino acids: CALGEPRRFPSDWGINVKSWDTRQMFF. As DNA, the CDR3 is TGTGCTCTTGGGGAACCGAGGCGGTTCCCATCAGACTGGGGGATAAATGTTAAGTCCTGGGACACCCGACAGATGTTTTTC.

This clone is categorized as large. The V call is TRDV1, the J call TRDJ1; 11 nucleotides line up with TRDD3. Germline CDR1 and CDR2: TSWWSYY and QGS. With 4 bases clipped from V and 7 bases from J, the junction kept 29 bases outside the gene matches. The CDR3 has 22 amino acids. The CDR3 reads CALGAPPLLWGIRLLNPGKLIF. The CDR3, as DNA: TGTGCTCTTGGGGCTCCACCGCTACTTTGGGGGATACGTTTACTTAATCCCGGTAAACTCATCTTT.

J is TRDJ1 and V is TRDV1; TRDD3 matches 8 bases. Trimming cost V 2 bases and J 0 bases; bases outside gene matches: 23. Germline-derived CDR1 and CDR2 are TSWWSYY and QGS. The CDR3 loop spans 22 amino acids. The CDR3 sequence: CALGESLPTYWGAHQYTDKLIF. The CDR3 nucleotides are TGTGCTCTTGGGGAAAGTCTTCCGACGTACTGGGGGGCCCACCAGTACACCGATAAACTCATCTTT.

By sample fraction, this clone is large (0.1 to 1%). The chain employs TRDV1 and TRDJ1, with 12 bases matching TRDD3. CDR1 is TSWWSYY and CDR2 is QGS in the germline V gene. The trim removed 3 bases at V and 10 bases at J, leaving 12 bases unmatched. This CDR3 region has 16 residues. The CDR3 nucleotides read TGTGCTCTTGGGGAGTTCAACTGGGGGATACTCGGGCCACTCATCTTT. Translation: CALGEFNWGILGPLIF.